This T cell receptor (beta chain) was captured by sequencing in a study of response to subunit inactivated influenza vaccine. Germline V gene lookup returns CDR1 MNHEY and CDR2 SVGAGI. The V end was cut by 0 bases, the J end by 5 bases, with 11 bases between. This CDR3 is 15 amino acids long. TCRdb analysed the RT-PCR reads with MiXCR anew, one entry per CDR3 protein. The sample yields hundreds of thousands of distinct CDR3 sequences, around 11% seen once. These records were also assigned to another study, of T cells expressing NK-cell markers. That paper notes: Researchers built TCR beta cDNA using 5'RACE template switching with UMIs.

The origin of this receptor is a man in his forties or fifties who received an inactivated influenza vaccine. The source material was PBMCs from blood, sampled on the day of vaccination. V and J are TRBV6-5 and TRBJ2-1; D may be TRBD2 (5 bases). The CDR3 DNA follows: TGTGCCAGCAGTTACTCGCCGGGATTGAACAATGAGCAGTTCTTC. This codes for CASSYSPGLNNEQFF.